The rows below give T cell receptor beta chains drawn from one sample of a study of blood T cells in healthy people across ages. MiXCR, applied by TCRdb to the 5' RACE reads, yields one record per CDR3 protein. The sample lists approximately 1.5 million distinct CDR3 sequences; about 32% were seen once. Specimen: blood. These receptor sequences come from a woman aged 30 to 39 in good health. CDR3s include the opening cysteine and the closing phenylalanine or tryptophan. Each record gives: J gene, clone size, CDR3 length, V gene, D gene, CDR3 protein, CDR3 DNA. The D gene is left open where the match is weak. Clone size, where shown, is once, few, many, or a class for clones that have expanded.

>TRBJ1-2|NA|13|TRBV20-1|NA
CSALSAATYGYTF
TGCAGTGCACTCTCAGCCGCAACCTATGGCTACACCTTC
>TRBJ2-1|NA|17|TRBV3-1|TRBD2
CACSQTSGRGSYNEQFF
TGTGCCTGCAGCCAAACCAGCGGGAGGGGATCCTACAATGAGCAGTTCTTC
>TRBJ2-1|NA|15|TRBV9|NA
CASSARAQGYNEQFF
TGTGCCAGCAGCGCCAGGGCCCAGGGTTACAATGAGCAGTTCTTC
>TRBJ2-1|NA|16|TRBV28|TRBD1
CATGTGGLAGYNEQFF
TGTGCCACCGGGACAGGGGGGCTAGCGGGGTACAATGAGCAGTTCTTC
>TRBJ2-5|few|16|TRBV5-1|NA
CASSLGEVRFQETQYF
TGCGCCAGCAGCTTGGGGGAGGTCCGGTTCCAAGAGACCCAGTACTTC
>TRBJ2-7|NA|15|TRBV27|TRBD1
CASSPQDRVGFEQYF
TGTGCCAGCAGTCCTCAGGACAGGGTTGGGTTCGAGCAGTACTTC
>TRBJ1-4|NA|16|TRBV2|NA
CASSDENGTGNEKLFF
TGTGCCAGCAGTGACGAAAACGGGACGGGGAATGAAAAACTGTTTTTT
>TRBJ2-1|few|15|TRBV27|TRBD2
CASSPTAGGNNEQFF
TGTGCCAGCAGTCCAACAGCGGGGGGTAACAATGAGCAGTTCTTC
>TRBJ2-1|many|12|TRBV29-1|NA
CSVEESYNEQFF
TGCAGCGTTGAAGAGTCCTACAATGAGCAGTTCTTC
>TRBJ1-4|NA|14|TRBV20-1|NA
CSAGEGLANEKLFF
TGCAGTGCTGGTGAGGGGCTTGCTAATGAAAAACTGTTTTTT
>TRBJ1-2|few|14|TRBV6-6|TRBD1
CASSADRGAGGYTF
TGTGCCAGCAGTGCAGACAGGGGCGCTGGGGGCTACACCTTC
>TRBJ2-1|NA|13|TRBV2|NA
CASSRASGNEQFF
TGTGCCAGCTCAAGAGCCAGTGGAAATGAGCAGTTCTTC
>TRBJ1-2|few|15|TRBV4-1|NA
CASSRDLGVRDGYTF
TGCGCCAGCAGCCGAGACTTGGGAGTCAGGGATGGCTACACCTTC
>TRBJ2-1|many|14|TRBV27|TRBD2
CASSFAGGDNEQFF
TGTGCCAGCAGTTTTGCGGGAGGTGACAATGAGCAGTTCTTC
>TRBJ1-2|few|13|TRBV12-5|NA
CASGHTGNYGYTF
TGTGCTAGTGGCCATACAGGGAACTATGGCTACACCTTC
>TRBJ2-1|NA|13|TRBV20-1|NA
CSAQGRNDNEQFF
TGCAGTGCCCAGGGACGGAATGACAATGAGCAGTTCTTC
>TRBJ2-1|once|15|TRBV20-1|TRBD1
CSARDPRQGPFEQFF
TGCAGTGCTAGAGATCCCCGACAGGGTCCGTTTGAGCAGTTCTTC
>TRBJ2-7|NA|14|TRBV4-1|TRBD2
CASSQEGLAYEQYF
TGCGCCAGCAGCCAAGAGGGACTAGCCTACGAGCAGTACTTC
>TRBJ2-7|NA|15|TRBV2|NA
CASRLHSTDSYEQYF
TGTGCCAGCAGACTCCACTCGACAGACTCCTACGAGCAGTACTTC
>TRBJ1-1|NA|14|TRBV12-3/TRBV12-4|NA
CASSFQGKNTEAFF
TGTGCCAGCAGTTTCCAGGGGAAGAACACTGAAGCTTTCTTT
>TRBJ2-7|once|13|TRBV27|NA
CANSFSADYEQYF
TGTGCCAACAGTTTTTCAGCGGACTACGAGCAGTACTTC
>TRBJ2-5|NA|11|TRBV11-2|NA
CASEAMETQYF
TGTGCCAGCGAAGCTATGGAGACCCAGTACTTC
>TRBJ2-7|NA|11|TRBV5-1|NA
CASSLTEVQYF
TGCGCCAGCAGCCTCACGGAGGTGCAGTACTTC
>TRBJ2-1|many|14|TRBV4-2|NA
CASSQEARGNEQFF
TGTGCCAGCAGCCAAGAAGCCCGAGGGAATGAGCAGTTCTTC
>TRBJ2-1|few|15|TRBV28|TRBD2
CASKVAGGPENEQFF
TGTGCCAGCAAAGTAGCGGGAGGGCCGGAAAATGAGCAGTTCTTC
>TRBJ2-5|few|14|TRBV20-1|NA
CSARAGSVQETQYF
TGCAGTGCTAGAGCGGGTAGCGTACAAGAGACCCAGTACTTC
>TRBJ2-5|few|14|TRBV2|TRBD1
CASRETGRQETQYF
TGTGCCAGCAGGGAGACAGGGAGACAAGAGACCCAGTACTTC
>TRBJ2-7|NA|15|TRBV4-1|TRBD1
CASSQEAGQGFEQYF
TGCGCCAGCAGCCAAGAAGCGGGACAGGGTTTCGAGCAGTACTTC
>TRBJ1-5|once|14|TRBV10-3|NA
CAISEGTGNRPQHF
TGTGCCATCAGTGAAGGAACAGGGAATCGGCCCCAGCATTTT
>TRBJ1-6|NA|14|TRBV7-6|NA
CASRSDKGNSPLHF
TGTGCCAGCCGGTCCGACAAGGGAAATTCACCCCTCCACTTT
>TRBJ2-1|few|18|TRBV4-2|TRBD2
CASSQEGRTSGRGNEQFF
TGTGCCAGCAGCCAAGAGGGGAGGACTAGCGGTAGGGGGAATGAGCAGTTCTTC
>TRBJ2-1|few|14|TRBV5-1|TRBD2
CASSLFGGVDEQFF
TGCGCCAGCAGCTTGTTCGGGGGGGTCGATGAGCAGTTCTTC
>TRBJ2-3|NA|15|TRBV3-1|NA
CASSRGGRSTDTQYF
TGTGCCAGCAGCCGTGGGGGGCGAAGCACAGATACGCAGTATTTT
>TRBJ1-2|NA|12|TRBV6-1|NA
CASRDGNYGYTF
TGTGCCAGCAGGGACGGCAACTATGGCTACACCTTC
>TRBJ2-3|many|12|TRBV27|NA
CASSPIGQVQYF
TGTGCCAGCAGCCCCATCGGGCAGGTGCAGTATTTT
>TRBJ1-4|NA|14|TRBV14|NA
CASSQRQSGEKLFF
TGTGCCAGCAGCCAGAGACAGAGTGGTGAAAAACTGTTTTTT
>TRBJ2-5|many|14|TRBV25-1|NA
CALNRGGDVETQYF
TGTGCCCTCAACCGAGGGGGGGATGTAGAGACCCAGTACTTC
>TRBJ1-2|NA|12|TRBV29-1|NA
CSVQGRVHGYTF
TGCAGCGTTCAAGGCAGGGTTCATGGCTACACCTTC
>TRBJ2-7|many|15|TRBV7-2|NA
CASSLYGQGFVEQYF
TGTGCCAGCAGCTTATACGGACAAGGATTTGTCGAGCAGTACTTC
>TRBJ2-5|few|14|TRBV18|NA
CASSPSPDQETQYF
TGTGCCAGCTCACCAAGCCCAGACCAAGAGACCCAGTACTTC
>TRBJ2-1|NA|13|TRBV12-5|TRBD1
CASAADRGNEQFF
TGTGCTAGTGCAGCCGACAGGGGCAATGAGCAGTTCTTC
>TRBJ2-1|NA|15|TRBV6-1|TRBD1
CASGSRDRGYNEQFF
TGTGCCAGCGGGTCCCGGGACAGGGGGTATAATGAGCAGTTCTTC
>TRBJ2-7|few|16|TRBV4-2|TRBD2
CASSQAFSGTTYEQYF
TGTGCCAGCAGCCAAGCGTTCAGCGGGACCACCTACGAGCAGTACTTC
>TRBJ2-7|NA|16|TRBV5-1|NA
CASSLDRPSVSYEQYF
TGCGCCAGCAGCTTGGACCGGCCTAGCGTAAGCTACGAGCAGTACTTC
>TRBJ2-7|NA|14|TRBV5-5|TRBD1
CASSSLGQGWEQYF
TGTGCCAGCAGCTCACTAGGACAGGGTTGGGAGCAGTACTTC
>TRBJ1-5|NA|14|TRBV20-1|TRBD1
CSASIGTVNQPQHF
TGCAGTGCTAGCATCGGGACAGTCAATCAGCCCCAGCATTTT
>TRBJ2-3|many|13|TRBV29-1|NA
CSVETPSSDTQYF
TGCAGCGTTGAGACCCCCTCGTCAGATACGCAGTATTTT
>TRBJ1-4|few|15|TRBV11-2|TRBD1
CASSTLGQGNEKLFF
TGTGCCAGCAGCACCTTGGGACAGGGGAATGAAAAACTGTTTTTT
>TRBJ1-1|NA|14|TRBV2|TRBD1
CASSVYRGNTEAFF
TGTGCCAGCAGTGTATACAGGGGGAACACTGAAGCTTTCTTT
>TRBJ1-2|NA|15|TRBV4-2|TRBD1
CASSQRDRGGYGYTF
TGTGCCAGCAGCCAAAGGGACAGGGGAGGCTATGGCTACACCTTC
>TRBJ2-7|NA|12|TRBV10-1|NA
CASSDVLYEQYF
TGCGCCAGCAGCGATGTCCTATACGAGCAGTACTTC
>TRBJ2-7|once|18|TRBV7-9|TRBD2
CASSLPNPTSGRRDEQYF
TGTGCCAGCAGCCTCCCAAACCCGACTAGCGGGAGACGCGACGAGCAGTACTTC
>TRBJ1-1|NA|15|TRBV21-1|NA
CASSRKLRRSTEAFF
TGTGCCAGCAGCAGAAAGCTCAGGAGGAGCACTGAAGCTTTCTTT
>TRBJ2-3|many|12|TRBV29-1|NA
CSVAGATDTQYF
TGCAGCGTTGCTGGGGCCACAGATACGCAGTATTTT
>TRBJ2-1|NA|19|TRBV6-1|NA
CASSNRAPWGEWYEGEQFF
TGTGCCAGCAGCAACCGAGCCCCATGGGGGGAGTGGTATGAGGGTGAGCAGTTCTTC